This TCR beta chain was captured in a study of T cell responses to AZD1222 COVID-19 vaccine. Regarding the study as a whole: Repertoires were sampled only after the peak T cell response. Baseline antibody screening turned up just five to seven seropositive AZD1222 recipients. Among vaccine-associated CD4 TCRs, coverage spanned spike, with dominance at 160-218 and 743-854. Most donors were white British and more were female, and clonal diversity was possibly underestimated.

This clone was recorded only once. What it binds is unknown. V shed 6 bases and J shed 8 bases, with 19 bases lying between them. This CDR3 is built from 15 residues. Germline CDR1 is SNHLY and CDR2 is FYNNEI. Measured with immunoSEQ multiplex PCR; TCRdb has only the in-frame clones, and not every one. Among over 150,000 clones listed, roughly nine tenths were seen once. The receptor comes from an adult in good health. The sample consisted of peripheral blood, taken on day 0 of MenACWY control vaccination. The rearrangement links TRBV2 to TRBJ1-4; tentative D call: TRBD1 (6 bases). CDR3 sequence (DNA): TGTGCCAGCAGCTTGACAGGAGTTCACGTGGAAAAACTGTTTTTT. Residues: CASSLTGVHVEKLFF.